The 16 T cell receptor beta chains below were found in one sample sequenced in a study of blood T cell repertoires in COVID-19. Method: immunoSEQ multiplex PCR; TCRdb's copy keeps in-frame clones and lacks some. The sample lists 300,000 or so clones, about 87% occurring once. The sequenced material came from peripheral blood. The receptors derive from a woman aged 40 to 49 with acute or convalescent COVID-19.

The chain employs TRBV9 and TRBJ2-1; 11 bases fit TRBD2. With 2 bases clipped from V and 5 bases from J, the junction kept 9 bases outside the gene matches. This CDR3 region has 17 residues. Germline CDR1 reads SGDLS; CDR2 reads YYNGEE. CDR3 DNA sequence: TGTGCCAGCAGCGTCCCCAGAACTAGCGGGGGCAACAATGAGCAGTTCTTC. This translates into CASSVPRTSGGNNEQFF. The full variable domain, its missing parts supplied by reference TRBV9 and TRBJ2-1, is DSGVTQTPKHLITATGQRVTLRCSPRSGDLSVYWYQQSLDQGLQFLIQYYNGEERAKGNILERFSAQQFPDLHSELNLSSLELGDSALYFCASSVPRTSGGNNEQFFGPGTRLTVL.

This clone was seen a single time. The chain carries TRBV5-5 and TRBJ1-4; maybe TRBD1 (5 bases). The ends were cut back, 4 bases at V and 7 bases at J, with 14 bases in the middle. Looked up from germline, CDR1 is SGHKS and CDR2 is YYEKEE (reference sequence). The CDR3 contains 14 residues. The DNA of the CDR3 is TGTGCCAGCAGCCAAGGGGTTCACGGTGAAAAACTGTTTTTT. Protein: CASSQGVHGEKLFF.

The J gene is TRBJ1-1, the V gene TRBV3-1 (or the pseudogene TRBV3-2); D perhaps matches TRBD1 (6 bases). The germline CDR1 and CDR2 sequences are LGHDT and YNNKEL (reference sequence). The CDR3 has 14 residues. Trimming stripped 0 bases from V and 11 bases from J, with 16 bases between. CDR3 amino acids: CASSQEGGGGSAFF. CDR3 nucleotide sequence: TGTGCCAGCAGCCAAGAAGGGGGAGGGGGTTCGGCTTTCTTT.

This clone was counted a few times. J is TRBJ1-6 and V is TRBV2; TRBD1 aligns across 7 bases. The CDR3 is 14 amino acids. Germline trimming cut 7 bases from V and 10 bases from J; bases unmatched to any gene: 10. Germline CDR1 and CDR2: SNHLY and FYNNEI. In DNA form, the CDR3 reads TGTGCCAGCACCACAGACAGGGTGGGATCACCCCTCCACTTT. It codes for CASTTDRVGSPLHF. Variable domain in full (rest from reference TRBV2 and TRBJ1-6): EPEVTQTPSHQVTQMGQEVILRCVPISNHLYFYWYRQILGQKVEFLVSFYNNEISEKSEIFDDQFSVERPDGSNFTLKIRSTKLEDSAMYFCASTTDRVGSPLHFGNGTRLTVT.

The J gene is TRBJ1-1, the V gene TRBV27; TRBD1 aligns across 12 bases. This CDR3 spans 16 amino acids. The V segment lost 4 bases and the J segment 4 bases; nucleotides outside the gene matches: 7. Germline CDR1 reads MNHEY; CDR2 reads SMNVEV (reference sequence). This CDR3 is CASSWGQGARGTEAFF. The CDR3 coding sequence is TGTGCCAGCAGTTGGGGACAGGGGGCTAGGGGCACTGAAGCTTTCTTT.

The chain employs TRBV12-5 and TRBJ2-3; no definite D call. The CDR3 runs to 15 residues. CDR1 LGHNT and CDR2 FRNRAP come from the germline V gene. V gave up 0 bases and J gave up 2 bases, with 9 bases separating them. CDR3 residues: CASGLVRWATDTQYF. The CDR3 DNA is TGTGCTAGTGGTTTGGTACGCTGGGCCACAGATACGCAGTATTTT.

V gene TRBV11-2 combines with J gene TRBJ1-6; TRBD1 might be the D (5 bases). Trimming removed 8 bases at V and 9 bases at J, with 11 bases between. This CDR3 region has 12 residues. Germline assignment: CDR1 SGHAT and CDR2 FQNNGV. CDR3 nucleotides: TGTGCCAGCCGGGGGGAGGCTTCACCCCTCCACTTT. As protein: CASRGEASPLHF.

This clone was recorded once. The rearrangement uses TRBV11-2 and TRBJ2-1; D might be TRBD2 (5 bases). The V end lost 4 bases, the J end lost 4 bases, and 14 bases lay between the germline ends. CDR3 size: 15 residues. CDR1 and CDR2 from the germline V gene are SGHAT and FQNNGV. This chain's CDR3 is CASSYPTRGYNEQFF. CDR3 coding DNA: TGTGCCAGCAGCTACCCGACGCGAGGGTACAATGAGCAGTTCTTC.

This clone was seen a single time. V is TRBV6-1 and J is TRBJ1-5, with TRBD1 identical over 9 bases. The CDR3 sequence is 14 residues long. Germline V lookup: CDR1 MNHNS, CDR2 SASEGT. The V and J ends lost 5 bases and 4 bases, in that order; junction bases with no gene match: 3. In DNA, the CDR3 is TGTGCCAGCAGTAGGGACAGGGCAAATCAGCCCCAGCATTTT. Encoded protein: CASSRDRANQPQHF.

The V gene is TRBV25-1, the J gene TRBJ1-3; no reliable D call. Germline V CDR1 and CDR2: MGHDK, SYGVNS. Between the trimmed V and J ends, which lost 6 bases and 0 bases, there was a span of 12 bases. The CDR3 is 15 residues long. This CDR3 is CASRNSLISGNTIYF. The CDR3 coding sequence is TGTGCCAGCAGGAACAGCCTAATCTCTGGAAACACCATATATTTT.

This clone was detected a few times. The chain uses TRBV7-3 and TRBJ1-2, with 10 bases that match TRBD1. Germline V gene lookup returns CDR1 SGHTA and CDR2 FQGTGA. Trimming took 7 bases from V and 4 from J; bases not matched to a gene: 12. The CDR3 consists of 16 residues. In DNA, the CDR3 is TGTGCCAGCACCCATACAGCTGGACAGGGGGTCTATGGCTACACCTTC. This codes for CASTHTAGQGVYGYTF.

The rearrangement uses TRBV7-2 and TRBJ2-1; TRBD2 aligns across 9 bases. CDR1 and CDR2 (germline): SGHTA, FQGNSA. V gave up 4 bases and J gave up 3 bases; unmatched junction bases: 7. CDR3 length: 16 residues. The CDR3 nucleotides are TGTGCCAGCAGCTCCATTTTTAGCGGGGGCTACAATGAGCAGTTCTTC. Protein sequence: CASSSIFSGGYNEQFF.

This chain links TRBV25-1 with TRBJ1-6; 7 positions agree with TRBD1. Trimming cost V 7 bases and J 3 bases; bases outside gene matches: 6. The CDR3 is 15 amino acids. Germline V CDR1 and CDR2: MGHDK, SYGVNS. The CDR3 DNA follows: TGTGCCAGCATTCCGGCAGGGGGCTATAATTCACCCCTCCACTTT. Translation gives CASIPAGGYNSPLHF.

This clone was detected only once. V usage is TRBV18 and J usage is TRBJ2-2; D is perhaps TRBD1 (5 bases). This CDR3 region has 15 residues. Germline CDR1 KGHSH, CDR2 LQKENI. V was cut by 2 bases and J by 6 bases, with 13 bases left in between. CDR3 residues: CASSPELQGAGELFF. Here the CDR3 DNA reads TGTGCCAGCTCACCAGAACTGCAGGGTGCCGGGGAGCTGTTTTTT. The variable domain in full, completed from reference TRBV18 and TRBJ2-2, reads NAGVMQNPRHLVRRRGQEARLRCSPMKGHSHVYWYRQLPEEGLKFMVYLQKENIIDESGMPKERFSAEFPKEGPSILRIQQVVRGDSAAYFCASSPELQGAGELFFGEGSRLTVL.

V usage is TRBV5-6 and J usage is TRBJ2-2; TRBD2 agrees at 10 bases. Unmatched junction bases numbered 4, after V lost 1 base and J lost 4 bases. The CDR3 has 16 residues. The germline gives CDR1 SGHDT, CDR2 YYEEEE. DNA of the CDR3: TGTGCCAGCAGCTTGTATCTAGCGGGGGTCACCGGGGAGCTGTTTTTT. Encoded protein: CASSLYLAGVTGELFF.

V is TRBV7-8 and J is TRBJ2-7; D is uncertain. V dropped 10 bases and J dropped 0 bases, with 13 bases sitting between them. The germline V gene has CDR1 SGHVS and CDR2 FQNEAQ. The CDR3 covers 13 residues. The CDR3 DNA reads as TGTGCCACCCAAGCGTTGAGCTCCTACGAGCAGTACGTC. This gives the protein CATQALSSYEQYV.